The rows below give T cell receptor beta chains drawn from one sample of a study of cytomegalovirus exposure and HLA in healthy donors. The method was immunoSEQ multiplex PCR; TCRdb's version includes in-frame clones alone and lacks a portion of them. This sample has roughly 200,000 clones, with around 80% found just once. The sequenced sample was PBMCs. The receptors derive from a woman aged 50 to 65 in good health and CMV-seronegative. The CDR3 runs from the conserved cysteine through the conserved F or W. Fields, in order: J gene, V gene, clone size, D gene, CDR3 protein, CDR3 DNA. A D gene is named only where the DNA matches it firmly. Rows may omit the clone size; those that give it use once, few, many or a size class.

>TRBJ1-2|TRBV28|-|-
CASSLCTGCNYGYTF
TGTGCCAGCAGTTTATGCACAGGGTGCAACTATGGCTACACCTTC
>TRBJ1-4|TRBV30|few|TRBD1
CAWNTGEVNEKLFF
TGTGCCTGGAATACAGGGGAGGTTAATGAAAAACTGTTTTTT
>TRBJ2-3|TRBV5-1|-|-
CASSLVQPSDTQYF
TGCGCCAGCAGCTTGGTACAGCCCTCCGACACGCAGTATTTT
>TRBJ2-2|TRBV5-6|few|TRBD1
CASSRDSDTGELFF
TGTGCCAGCAGCAGGGACAGCGACACCGGGGAGCTGTTTTTT
>TRBJ2-1|TRBV25-1|-|-
CASSGALTPLHEQFF
TGTGCCAGCAGTGGAGCGCTCACCCCGCTGCATGAGCAGTTCTTC
>TRBJ2-1|TRBV9|-|-
CASSPDYRFDEQFF
TGTGCCAGCAGCCCGGACTACAGATTCGATGAGCAGTTCTTC
>TRBJ2-3|TRBV6-5|once|-
CASSYPGLRTQYF
TGTGCCAGCAGTTACCCGGGACTTAGGACGCAGTATTTT
>TRBJ2-1|TRBV19|-|-
CASSTGAANEQFF
TGTGCCAGTAGTACAGGGGCGGCGAATGAGCAGTTCTTC
>TRBJ1-2|TRBV28|-|-
CASSLIRVVYGYTF
TGTGCCAGCAGTTTAATACGAGTTGTTTATGGCTACACCTTC
>TRBJ1-1|TRBV9|once|-
CASSVAGEDTEAFF
TGTGCCAGCAGCGTAGCTGGGGAGGACACTGAAGCTTTCTTT
>TRBJ2-7|TRBV7-9|once|-
CASSIHYEQYF
TGTGCCAGCAGCATTCACTACGAGCAGTACTTC
>TRBJ2-2|TRBV9|-|TRBD1
CASSVEGQASGELFF
TGTGCCAGCAGCGTAGAGGGACAGGCCTCCGGGGAGCTGTTTTTT
>TRBJ2-1|TRBV5-1|-|TRBD2
CASSPDLAGGYNEQFF
TGCGCCAGCAGCCCGGATTTAGCGGGAGGGTACAATGAGCAGTTCTTC
>TRBJ2-3|TRBV28|-|TRBD2
CASRPTSGRALSDTQYF
TGTGCCAGCAGACCAACTAGCGGGAGGGCACTATCGGATACGCAGTATTTT
>TRBJ1-2|TRBV28|-|-
CASTIIGGSYGYTF
TGTGCCAGCACTATTATCGGTGGTAGCTATGGCTACACCTTC
>TRBJ1-3|TRBV4-3|once|TRBD1
CASSQTGVTSGNTIYF
TGCGCCAGCAGCCAAACAGGGGTTACCTCTGGAAACACCATATATTTT
>TRBJ2-3|TRBV19|few|TRBD1
CASSTRQGGTDTQYF
TGTGCCAGTAGTACGCGACAGGGCGGCACAGATACGCAGTATTTT
>TRBJ2-7|TRBV10-3|-|TRBD2
CASGREGSEQYF
TGTGCCAGCGGGCGGGAGGGGTCCGAGCAGTACTTC
>TRBJ2-1|TRBV28|once|TRBD1
CASSLLQGARGNEQFF
TGTGCCAGCAGTCTCCTACAGGGGGCGAGAGGCAATGAGCAGTTCTTC
>TRBJ2-7|TRBV5-1|-|-
CASSLAAELNYEQYF
TGCGCCAGCAGCTTGGCCGCGGAGTTGAATTACGAGCAGTACTTC
>TRBJ2-5|TRBV5-1|few|TRBD2
CASSSDLAGGRETQYF
TGCGCCAGCAGCTCCGATCTAGCGGGAGGTCGGGAGACCCAGTACTTC
>TRBJ1-1|TRBV28|few|TRBD1
CASRLFGTGFTEAFF
TGTGCCAGCAGGCTGTTTGGGACAGGGTTCACTGAAGCTTTCTTT
>TRBJ1-1|TRBV28|-|-
CASSQGGQNTEAFF
TGTGCCAGCAGTCAAGGGGGACAGAACACTGAAGCTTTCTTT
>TRBJ2-7|TRBV28|-|-
CASSPSGGSYEQYF
TGTGCCAGCAGTCCCTCCGGGGGCTCCTACGAGCAGTACTTC
>TRBJ1-1|TRBV9|-|-
CASSVVTAEAFF
TGTGCCAGCAGCGTCGTGACAGCCGAAGCTTTCTTT
>TRBJ1-6|TRBV2|once|-
CASSDRFNSPLHF
TGTGCCAGCAGCGACAGATTCAATTCACCCCTCCACTTT
>TRBJ2-7|TRBV11-2|few|-
CASSLGRQTYEQYF
TGTGCCAGCAGCTTAGGTCGACAAACCTACGAGCAGTACTTC
>TRBJ2-3|TRBV5-1|-|TRBD1
CASRPGQGTDTQYF
TGCGCCAGCAGACCGGGACAGGGGACAGATACGCAGTATTTT
>TRBJ1-1|TRBV6-1|-|-
CASGNRATEAFF
TGTGCCAGCGGTAACAGGGCCACTGAAGCTTTCTTT